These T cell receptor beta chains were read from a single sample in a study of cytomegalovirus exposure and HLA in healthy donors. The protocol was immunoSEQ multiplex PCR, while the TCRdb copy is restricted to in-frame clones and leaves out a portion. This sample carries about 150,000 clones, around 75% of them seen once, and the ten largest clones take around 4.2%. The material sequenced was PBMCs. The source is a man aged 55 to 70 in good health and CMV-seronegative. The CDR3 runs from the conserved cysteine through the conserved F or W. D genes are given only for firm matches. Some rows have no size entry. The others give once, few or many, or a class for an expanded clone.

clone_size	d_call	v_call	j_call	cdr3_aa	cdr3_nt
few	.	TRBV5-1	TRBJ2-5	CASSLGQGMGETQYF	TGCGCCAGCAGCTTGGGGCAGGGTATGGGAGAGACCCAGTACTTC
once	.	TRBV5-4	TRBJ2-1	CASSTWYNEQFF	TGTGCCAGCAGCACATGGTACAATGAGCAGTTCTTC
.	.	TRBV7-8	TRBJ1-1	CASSLRVAGMNTEAFF	TGTGCCAGCAGCTTAAGGGTCGCAGGGATGAACACTGAAGCTTTCTTT
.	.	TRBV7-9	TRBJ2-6	CASSPVRSGANVLTF	TGTGCCAGCAGCCCGGTACGCTCTGGGGCCAACGTCCTGACTTTC
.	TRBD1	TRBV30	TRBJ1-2	CAWRGPATGASNYGYTF	TGTGCCTGGAGGGGACCCGCGACAGGGGCGTCTAACTATGGCTACACCTTC
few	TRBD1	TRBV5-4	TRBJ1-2	CASSLDPQGPYGYTF	TGTGCCAGCAGCTTGGACCCACAGGGGCCGTATGGCTACACCTTC
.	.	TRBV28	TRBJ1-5	CASSERTVTNQPQHF	TGTGCCAGCAGTGAGAGGACAGTTACAAATCAGCCCCAGCATTTT
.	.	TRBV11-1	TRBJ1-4	CASSVGATNEKLFF	TGTGCCAGCAGCGTAGGAGCAACTAATGAAAAACTGTTTTTT
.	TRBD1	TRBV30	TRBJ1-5	CAWSLRQGLRQPQHF	TGTGCCTGGAGCTTGAGACAGGGTTTGAGGCAGCCCCAGCATTTT
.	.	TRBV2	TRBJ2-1	CASKVRYNEQFF	TGTGCCAGCAAGGTGCGGTACAATGAGCAGTTCTTC